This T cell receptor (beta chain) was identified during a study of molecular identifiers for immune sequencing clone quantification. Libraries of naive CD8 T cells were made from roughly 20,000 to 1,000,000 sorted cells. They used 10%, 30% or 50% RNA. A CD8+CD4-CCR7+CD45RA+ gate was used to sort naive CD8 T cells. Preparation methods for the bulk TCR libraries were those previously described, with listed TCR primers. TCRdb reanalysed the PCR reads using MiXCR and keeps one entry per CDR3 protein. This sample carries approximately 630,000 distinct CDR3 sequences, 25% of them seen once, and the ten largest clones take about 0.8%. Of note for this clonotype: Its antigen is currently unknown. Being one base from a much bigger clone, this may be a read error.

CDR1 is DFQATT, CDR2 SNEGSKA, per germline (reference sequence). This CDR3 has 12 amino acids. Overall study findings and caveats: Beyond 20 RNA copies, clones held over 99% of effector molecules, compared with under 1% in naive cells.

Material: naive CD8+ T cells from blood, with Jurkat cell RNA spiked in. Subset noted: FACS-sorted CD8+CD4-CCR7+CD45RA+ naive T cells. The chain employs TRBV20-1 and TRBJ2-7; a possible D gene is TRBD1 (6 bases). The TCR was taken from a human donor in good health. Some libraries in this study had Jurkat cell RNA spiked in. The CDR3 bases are TGCAGTGCTAGAGATGGGGGCCACGAGCAGTCCTTC. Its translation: CSARDGGHEQSF.